This is a list of T cell receptor beta chains from one sample in a study of blood T cells in healthy people across ages. Each CDR3 protein gets one entry after TCRdb re-called the 5' RACE reads with MiXCR. The sample records 700,000 to 850,000 distinct CDR3 sequences, roughly 53% being singletons. Source material: blood. The receptors originated from an elderly man in good health. The CDR3 runs from the conserved cysteine through the conserved F or W. D genes are given only for firm matches. The size entry is marked missing in some rows and otherwise reads once, few, many or a size class.

abundance,j_gene,d_gene,v_gene,len,CDR3nt,CDR3aa
.,TRBJ2-4,TRBD1,TRBV29-1,13,TGCAGCGGACGGACGACAGGGTACAATGAGCAGTACTTC,CSGRTTGYNEQYF
.,TRBJ2-1,.,TRBV20-1,15,TGCAGTGCCCGCCCCGCGACACGCTCCTACAATGAGCAGTTCTTC,CSARPATRSYNEQFF
few,TRBJ2-1,TRBD2,TRBV27,16,TGTGCCAGCACCCTGGGGGGGACTAGCGGGAACCGTGAGCAGTTCTTC,CASTLGGTSGNREQFF
few,TRBJ2-1,.,TRBV7-2,15,TGTGCCAGCAGCTTAATGGGGCAGGGTTTGGGTGAGCAGTTCTTC,CASSLMGQGLGEQFF
.,TRBJ2-7,.,TRBV20-1,16,TGCAGTGCTAGAGTCCCGGCCCGGACATCTACCTACGAGCAGTACTTC,CSARVPARTSTYEQYF
.,TRBJ1-5,.,TRBV30,15,TGTGCCTGGAGGGCCGACGGGCCTAGCAATCAGCCCCAGCATTTT,CAWRADGPSNQPQHF
.,TRBJ1-6,TRBD1,TRBV9,15,TGTACCAGCAGCGTGGGGACAGGTCTTAATTCACCCCTCCACTTT,CTSSVGTGLNSPLHF
.,TRBJ2-7,.,TRBV7-3,15,TGTGCCAGCAGCCCTCGGTCTAGCGCTACCTACGAGCAGTACTTC,CASSPRSSATYEQYF
many,TRBJ2-5,.,TRBV29-1,13,TGCAGCGGGGCGGCAGGGAGGAGAGAGACCCAGTACTTC,CSGAAGRRETQYF
few,TRBJ2-7,.,TRBV7-2,14,TGTGCCAGCAGCCCCAGCCCAGGGCCCTACGAGCAGTACTTC,CASSPSPGPYEQYF
few,TRBJ2-1,.,TRBV4-2,13,TGTGCCAGCAGCGCCGGGATGACCAATGAGCAGTTCTTC,CASSAGMTNEQFF
.,TRBJ2-7,.,TRBV27,16,TGTGCCAGCACGACCGCCCTGGGACGAACTTACTACGAGCAGTACTTC,CASTTALGRTYYEQYF
.,TRBJ2-3,TRBD2,TRBV6-6,16,TGTGCCAGCAGACCATCGACTAGCGCCTACACAGATACGCAGTATTTT,CASRPSTSAYTDTQYF
.,TRBJ1-5,.,TRBV29-1,14,TGCAGCGTTGGAAGGAGTGGGGGAGGTCAGCCCCAGCATTTT,CSVGRSGGGQPQHF
.,TRBJ1-4,.,TRBV14,15,TGTGCCAGCAGCCGGGACGGCTCCTACGGTGAAAAACTGTTTTTT,CASSRDGSYGEKLFF
.,TRBJ1-2,.,TRBV10-3,14,TGTGCCATCAGCGCCTTAAGTGATAACTATGGCTACACCTTC,CAISALSDNYGYTF
.,TRBJ2-1,TRBD2,TRBV20-1,15,TGCAGTGCCCTCCCGACTAGCGGGGCCTACAATGAGCAGTTCTTC,CSALPTSGAYNEQFF
.,TRBJ2-2,TRBD2,TRBV3-1,16,TGTGCCAGCAGCCAAGTCCAACTTGGGGGGGCCGGGGAGCTGTTTTTT,CASSQVQLGGAGELFF
.,TRBJ2-1,TRBD2,TRBV2,14,TGTGCCAGCAGTGAACTAGCGGGCGGCAATGAGCAGTTCTTC,CASSELAGGNEQFF
once,TRBJ2-1,.,TRBV5-5,15,TGTGCCAGCAGCCCCCAGGGTCCAGGGTACAATGAGCAGTTCTTC,CASSPQGPGYNEQFF
.,TRBJ2-1,.,TRBV7-6,12,TGTGCCAGCAGCGCCTCAAGCAATGAGCAGTTCTTC,CASSASSNEQFF
few,TRBJ2-1,.,TRBV21-1,16,TGTGCCAGCAGTTTAACCGGGACTAGCGGGAACAATGAGCAGTTCTTC,CASSLTGTSGNNEQFF
.,TRBJ2-1,.,TRBV7-9,15,TGTGCCAGCAGCCCCGGACGGTTCACCTACAATGAGCAGTTCTTC,CASSPGRFTYNEQFF
.,TRBJ2-3,.,TRBV12-3/TRBV12-4,14,TGTGCCAGCAGTTACGGCTTCCAGCACAGAGACGCGTATTTT,CASSYGFQHRDAYF
.,TRBJ2-2,TRBD2,TRBV29-1,12,TGCAGCGTGCCGGGGGGAACCGGGGAGCTGTTTTTT,CSVPGGTGELFF
few,TRBJ2-5,.,TRBV14,15,TGTGCCAGCAGCCAAGAAGGGGCCCTGGGGGAGACCCAGTACTTC,CASSQEGALGETQYF
few,TRBJ2-1,TRBD1,TRBV10-3,15,TGTGCCATCAGTGGTGGGACAGGGGGGTACAATGAGCAGTTCTTC,CAISGGTGGYNEQFF
.,TRBJ2-7,.,TRBV20-1,13,TGCAGTGCTAGGCTCCCCTGGGCCTCCGAGCAGTACTTC,CSARLPWASEQYF
.,TRBJ2-1,TRBD1,TRBV7-9,15,TGTGCCAGCAGCTCGGGACAGGGGAGAAACAATGAGCAGTTCTTC,CASSSGQGRNNEQFF
few,TRBJ2-3,.,TRBV7-2,16,TGTGCCAGCAGCTTTGCCCAAGCGGCTACCACAGATACGCAGTATTTT,CASSFAQAATTDTQYF
few,TRBJ2-7,.,TRBV6-2/TRBV6-3,13,TGTGCCAGCAGTCTACTGAGAGGTGGGGAGCAGTACTTC,CASSLLRGGEQYF
once,TRBJ2-7,.,TRBV6-6,13,TGTGCCAGCAATAGCGGAGATATCTACGAGCAGTACTTC,CASNSGDIYEQYF
few,TRBJ2-7,TRBD1,TRBV29-1,14,TGCAGCGTGCTCGCCGGGACAGCCGGGTACGAGCAGTACTTC,CSVLAGTAGYEQYF
.,TRBJ2-3,.,TRBV7-9,15,TGTGCCAGCAGCCCCCCTGTCCTATGGCACAGATACGCGTATTTT,CASSPPVLWHRYAYF
.,TRBJ2-7,TRBD2,TRBV5-5,15,TGTGCCAGCAGCTTGATTCCTAGCGGGAGTGATGAGCAGTACTTC,CASSLIPSGSDEQYF
once,TRBJ2-1,.,TRBV18,15,TGTGCCAGCTCCCTAGGGGTTCCCTCCTACAATGAGCAGTTCTTC,CASSLGVPSYNEQFF
.,TRBJ2-7,.,TRBV9,14,TGTGCCAGCAGCCGGGACCTACAATCCTACGAGCAGTACTTC,CASSRDLQSYEQYF
few,TRBJ2-5,.,TRBV24-1,14,TGTGCCACCAGTGATACCCCATCGGACGAGACCCAGTACTTC,CATSDTPSDETQYF
few,TRBJ1-2,.,TRBV5-1,14,TGCGCCAGCAGCTTGGATTCAGGGAGGTATGGCTACACCTTC,CASSLDSGRYGYTF
.,TRBJ2-4,TRBD1,TRBV20-1,12,TGCAGTGCCCCGGGACAGGCAAAGGAGCAGTACTTC,CSAPGQAKEQYF
.,TRBJ2-3,TRBD2,TRBV9,14,TGTGCCAGCAGCGTACCCGGGAGGGCCGATACGCAGTATTTT,CASSVPGRADTQYF
.,TRBJ2-7,.,TRBV20-1,15,TGCAGTGCTCAAAACCCAGGGCCAGGGTTGGATGAGCAGTACTTC,CSAQNPGPGLDEQYF
.,TRBJ2-7,TRBD2,TRBV9,15,TGTGCCAGCAGCGCCGTAGCGGGAGGGCCCTACGGGCAGTACTTC,CASSAVAGGPYGQYF